The 15 T cell receptor beta chains below all came from one sample that was sequenced in a study of cytomegalovirus exposure and HLA in healthy donors. The PCR was carried out with 60 Vbeta primers and 13 Jbeta primers. Generated by immunoSEQ multiplex PCR, the TCRdb table keeps only in-frame clones and is missing some. The table lists roughly 150,000 clones, roughly 68% of them singletons. The sequencing sample was made of PBMCs. These receptors all come from a man between 60 and 70 years old in good health and CMV-seronegative.

The chain couples TRBV7-9 to TRBJ2-1; 9 bases are shared with TRBD1. The germline V gene encodes CDR1 SEHNR and CDR2 FQNEAQ (reference sequence). V shed 5 bases, J shed 8 bases, and the junction held 13 bases outside the gene matches. The CDR3 is made up of 16 amino acids. The CDR3 here is CASSPYSGTGFDEQFF. The CDR3 DNA reads TGTGCCAGCAGCCCATATTCCGGGACAGGGTTCGATGAGCAGTTCTTC.

The chain employs TRBV5-4 and TRBJ2-3, with 10 bases that match TRBD2. Germline assignment: CDR1 SGHNT and CDR2 YYREEE (reference sequence). Trimming cost V 3 bases and J 4 bases; bases outside gene matches: 8. CDR3 length equals 16 residues. The CDR3 here is CASSWGLAGDPDTQYF. The CDR3 bases are TGTGCCAGCAGCTGGGGGCTAGCGGGAGATCCAGATACGCAGTATTTT. The whole variable domain, remainder taken from reference TRBV5-4 and TRBJ2-3, is ETGVTQSPTHLIKTRGQQVTLRCSSQSGHNTVSWYQQALGQGPQFIFQYYREEENGRGNFPPRFSGLQFPNYSSELNVNALELDDSALYLCASSWGLAGDPDTQYFGPGTRLTVL.

This clone appeared a single time. The chain couples TRBV27 to TRBJ2-7, with TRBD1 matching 8 bases. The CDR3 is made up of 17 amino acids. Looked up from germline, CDR1 is MNHEY and CDR2 is SMNVEV (reference sequence). V shed 5 bases, J shed 1 base, and the junction held 13 bases outside the gene matches. The CDR3 region has the DNA TGTGCCAGCAGTCCTCTTTCATCGGACAGGGAGTCCTACGAGCAGTACTTC. Protein sequence: CASSPLSSDRESYEQYF.

The J gene is TRBJ1-2, the V gene TRBV4-1; 9 positions agree with TRBD1. The germline V gene has CDR1 MGHRA and CDR2 YSYEKL. There are 15 residues in the CDR3. The trim removed 1 base at V and 7 bases at J, leaving 7 bases unmatched. The CDR3 DNA follows: TGCGCCAGCAGCCAAGTCTTCTCGACAGGGGGTGGCTACACCTTC. Protein sequence: CASSQVFSTGGGYTF.

The chain is built from TRBV10-2 and TRBJ1-2, with no clear D. This CDR3 spans 15 amino acids. CDR1 and CDR2 (germline): WSHSY, SAAADI. Trimming shortened V by 3 bases and J by 0 bases, and 11 bases separated the two germline ends. The CDR3 nucleotides are TGCGCCAGCAGTGAAACAGCCTTTGCTAACTATGGCTACACCTTC. Translated, it gives CASSETAFANYGYTF.

This clone was observed a handful of times. This chain uses TRBV5-1 with TRBJ1-2; 9 bases line up with TRBD1. Per germline, CDR1 SGHRS and CDR2 YFSETQ. Germline trimming cut 4 bases from V and 6 bases from J; bases unmatched to any gene: 7. The CDR3 has 14 amino acids. CDR3 sequence (DNA): TGCGCCAGCAGCCTATCGGGACAGGGAGATGGCTACACCTTC. Translated: CASSLSGQGDGYTF.

This clone has just one count. The chain carries TRBV7-2 and TRBJ2-3, with TRBD2 matching 9 bases. V gave up 2 bases and J gave up 2 bases; unmatched junction bases: 5. The CDR3 is made up of 16 amino acids. From germline, CDR1 is SGHTA and CDR2 FQGNSA. In DNA, the CDR3 is TGTGCCAGCAGCTTATCTTTAGCGGGAGTCACAGATACGCAGTATTTT. Translation: CASSLSLAGVTDTQYF.

V usage is TRBV6-5 and J usage is TRBJ1-2; D is possibly TRBD1 (6 bases). The CDR3 contains 12 residues. Germline V gene data show CDR1 as MNHEY and CDR2 as SVGAGI. V was trimmed by 6 bases and J by 7 bases, leaving 12 bases between them. CDR3 residues: CASRLRGSGYTF. The CDR3 DNA reads as TGTGCCAGCAGACTCAGGGGCTCTGGCTACACCTTC.

A single count supports this clone. The rearrangement joins TRBV19 to TRBJ1-2; 9 bases are shared with TRBD1. Germline CDR1 and CDR2: LNHDA and SQIVND (reference sequence). The CDR3 is made up of 16 amino acids. V dropped 8 bases and J dropped 4; count of bases not matched to a gene: 14. The DNA of the CDR3 is TGTGCCAGTTTTCATTATCCGGGACAGGGATCCTATGGCTACACCTTC. Translating it yields CASFHYPGQGSYGYTF.

This clone appeared a few times. The CDR3 here is CASSFSGSSYEQYF. The CDR3 nucleotides read TGCGCCAGCAGCTTTAGCGGCAGCTCCTACGAGCAGTACTTC. This rearrangement joins TRBV5-1 to TRBJ2-7, with a possible D match to TRBD2 (6 bases). The ends were cut back, 2 bases at V and 0 bases at J, with 9 bases in the middle. Germline loops: CDR1 SGHRS, CDR2 YFSETQ. This CDR3 region has 14 residues. Full variable domain (missing parts from reference TRBV5-1 and TRBJ2-7): KAGVTQTPRYLIKTRGQQVTLSCSPISGHRSVSWYQQTPGQGLQFLFEYFSETQRNKGNFPGRFSGRQFSNSRSEMNVSTLELGDSALYLCASSFSGSSYEQYFGPGTRLTVT.

The rearrangement joins TRBV19 to TRBJ1-5; D gene unclear. Germline values: CDR1 LNHDA, CDR2 SQIVND (reference sequence). Trimming stripped 2 bases from V and 2 bases from J, with 22 bases between. The CDR3 consists of 19 residues. CDR3 DNA: TGTGCCAGTAGTATAAACCCTCCCGGCCGGGAAACAGGCAATCAGCCCCAGCATTTT. Translation gives CASSINPPGRETGNQPQHF.

The table lists this clone with a count of one. A read error may account for a junction end that differs from germline. This chain connects TRBV7-7 to TRBJ2-3, with TRBD1 as a possible D gene (6 bases). This CDR3 spans 13 amino acids. Per the germline V gene, CDR1 is SSHAT and CDR2 is FNYEAQ (reference sequence). In nucleotides, the CDR3 is TGTGCTAGCAGCTTAGTCAGGGGAGATACGCAGTATTTT. Its protein product is CASSLVRGDTQYF.

This chain connects TRBV28 to TRBJ2-7; D remains unclear. V was shortened by 7 bases and J by 3 bases, with 16 bases between the two germline ends. Germline V CDR1 and CDR2: MDHEN, SYDVKM. This CDR3 spans 14 amino acids. CDR3 in amino acids: CASTPGGPIYEQYF. The CDR3, as DNA: TGTGCCAGCACCCCCGGCGGCCCCATCTACGAGCAGTACTTC.

The chain combines TRBV6-5 with TRBJ2-7, with TRBD2 identical over 7 bases. The V gene's germline CDR1 is MNHEY and CDR2 SVGAGI. CDR3 length: 12 residues. V was clipped by 6 bases and J by 6 bases; unmatched bases: 5. The CDR3 coding sequence is TGTGCCAGCAGCCGACCTAGCGGCGAGCAGTACTTC. Its protein is CASSRPSGEQYF.

This clone was picked up one time. The gene calls are TRBV27 and TRBJ2-7, with D possibly matching TRBD2 (6 bases). V lost 10 bases to trimming and J lost 1 base, with 14 bases between them. This CDR3 spans 13 amino acids. Germline CDR1 and CDR2: MNHEY and SMNVEV (reference sequence). The CDR3 sequence is CATGPRGSYEQYF. The DNA of the CDR3 is TGTGCCACCGGGCCCCGGGGGTCCTACGAGCAGTACTTC.